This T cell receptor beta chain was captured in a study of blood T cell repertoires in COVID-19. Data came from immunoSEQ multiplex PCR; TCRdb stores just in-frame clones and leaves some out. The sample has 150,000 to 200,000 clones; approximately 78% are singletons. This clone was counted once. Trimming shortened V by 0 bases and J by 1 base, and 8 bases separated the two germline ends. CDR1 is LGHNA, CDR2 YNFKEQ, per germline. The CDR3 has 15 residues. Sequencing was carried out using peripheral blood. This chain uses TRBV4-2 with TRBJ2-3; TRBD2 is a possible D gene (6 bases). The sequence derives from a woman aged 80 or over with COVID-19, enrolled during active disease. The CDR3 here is CASSQEGTGTDTQYF. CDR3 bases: TGTGCCAGCAGCCAAGAGGGGACTGGCACAGATACGCAGTATTTT.